These 24 T cell receptor beta chains were all obtained from the same sample, sequenced in a study of blood T cell repertoires in COVID-19. Libraries were prepared by immunoSEQ multiplex PCR; TCRdb keeps only in-frame clonotypes and omits some of them. The sample lists 75,000 to 100,000 clones; approximately 78% were seen once. Sequenced sample: peripheral blood. These TCRs come from a man aged 45-65 years with active or convalescent COVID-19.

The chain employs TRBV9 and TRBJ1-1, with D maybe TRBD1 (6 bases). Germline values: CDR1 SGDLS, CDR2 YYNGEE. The CDR3 totals 15 residues. V was trimmed by 4 bases and J by 1 base, leaving 14 bases between them. CDR3 coding DNA: TGTGCCAGCAGCCCCCTACGGACAGCGAACACTGAAGCTTTCTTT. The encoded protein is CASSPLRTANTEAFF.

This chain joins TRBV4-1 and TRBJ1-2, with 7 bases lining up with TRBD1. V gave up 0 bases and J gave up 7 bases; unmatched junction bases: 8. Per germline, CDR1 MGHRA and CDR2 YSYEKL. The CDR3 has 15 amino acids. The CDR3 DNA sequence: TGCGCCAGCAGCCAAGATAGAGCGACAGGGCCTGGCTACACCTTC. Encoded protein: CASSQDRATGPGYTF.

This sequence joins TRBV7-2 and TRBJ2-3; tentative D call: TRBD1 (6 bases). In germline, CDR1 is SGHTA, CDR2 FQGNSA. V lost 6 bases and J lost 0, with 16 bases in between. The CDR3 sequence is 16 residues long. This CDR3 reads CASRNAGTPSTDTQYF. The CDR3 bases are TGTGCCAGCAGAAACGCCGGGACACCTAGCACAGATACGCAGTATTTT.

The chain has TRBV19 and TRBJ2-6; D not certain. Looked up from germline, CDR1 is LNHDA and CDR2 is SQIVND (reference sequence). The CDR3 sequence is 14 residues long. V was cut by 7 bases and J by 3 bases, with 10 bases left in between. DNA for the CDR3: TGTGCCAGTATCCGGAGTCTTGGGGCCAACGTCCTGACTTTC. The encoded protein is CASIRSLGANVLTF.

This rearrangement joins TRBV15 to TRBJ1-3; D is uncertain. From germline, CDR1 is LNHNV and CDR2 YYDKDF (reference sequence). The CDR3 contains 15 residues. Trimming removed 0 bases at V and 3 bases at J, with 9 bases between. The CDR3 bases are TGTGCCACCAGCAGAGAGAGCAACCTTGGAAACACCATATATTTT. Amino acid sequence: CATSRESNLGNTIYF.

This clone was counted once. The rearrangement joins TRBV5-4 to TRBJ2-1; D may be TRBD1 (5 bases). The CDR3 length is 16 residues. CDR1 is SGHNT and CDR2 is YYREEE in the germline V gene (reference sequence). V gave up 3 bases and J gave up 1 base, with 14 bases separating them. Here the CDR3 reads CASSSLGGASYNEQFF. CDR3 DNA sequence: TGTGCCAGCAGCTCCTTAGGTGGGGCGTCCTACAATGAGCAGTTCTTC.

The chain is built from TRBV28 and TRBJ1-5, with a possible D match to TRBD1 (6 bases). The V gene lost 4 bases and the J gene lost 3 bases, with 13 bases spanning the gap. CDR3 size: 15 residues. Per germline, CDR1 MDHEN and CDR2 SYDVKM. The CDR3, as DNA: TGTGCCAGCAGTTCGGACCAGGGGAACAATCAGCCCCAGCATTTT. Translated: CASSSDQGNNQPQHF. Drawing the rest from reference TRBV28 and TRBJ1-5, the complete variable domain is DVKVTQSSRYLVKRTGEKVFLECVQDMDHENMFWYRQDPGLGLRLIYFSYDVKMKEKGDIPEGYSVSREKKERFSLILESASTNQTSMYLCASSSDQGNNQPQHFGDGTRLSIL.

This chain connects TRBV28 to TRBJ2-3, with 12 bases fitting TRBD2. The V gene's germline CDR1 is MDHEN and CDR2 SYDVKM. The J segment lost 4 bases and the V segment lost 7 bases, leaving 15 bases of the junction unmatched. The CDR3 is 18 residues long. CDR3 protein: CASTTRIWASGGADTQYF. Here the CDR3 DNA reads TGTGCCAGCACTACCCGAATTTGGGCTAGCGGGGGGGCAGATACGCAGTATTTT.

The V and J genes are TRBV7-9 and TRBJ1-4; 10 nucleotides align to TRBD1. J was trimmed by 7 bases and V by 5 bases; bases with no gene match: 10. The CDR3 has 16 amino acids. Germline values: CDR1 SEHNR, CDR2 FQNEAQ (reference sequence). As DNA, the CDR3 is TGTGCCAGCAGCCTCAGTAGGACAGGGGGGACTGAAAAACTGTTTTTT. Its protein product is CASSLSRTGGTEKLFF.

In its sample, this clone was seen a few times. V and J are TRBV7-9 and TRBJ2-1; D possibly corresponds to TRBD1 (7 bases). The CDR3 runs to 13 residues. Germline CDR1 is SEHNR and CDR2 is FQNEAQ (reference sequence). V was cut by 3 bases and J by 6 bases, with 9 bases left in between. The CDR3 DNA reads TGTGCCAGCAGCTTTCAGGGGGGCAATGAGCAGTTCTTC. Translated, it gives CASSFQGGNEQFF.

This clone has just a few counts. J is TRBJ2-2 and V is TRBV11-2; a weak D match, TRBD1 (6 bases). The CDR3 covers 17 residues. The V end was cut by 2 bases, the J end by 0 bases, with 13 bases between. CDR1 is SGHAT and CDR2 is FQNNGV in the germline V gene. This CDR3 is CASSLLGWDTNTGELFF. DNA for the CDR3: TGTGCCAGCAGCTTATTGGGGTGGGACACGAACACCGGGGAGCTGTTTTTT.

This clone was seen just once. This chain connects TRBV11-3 to TRBJ1-3; 7 bases are a match to TRBD1. The junction had 7 bases not matched to a gene; V was cut back by 5 bases and J by 0 bases. The length of the CDR3 is 16 residues. Germline CDR1 reads SGHNT; CDR2 reads YENEEA. CDR3 in DNA: TGTGCCAGCAGCCCGGGGGACAGAATCTCTGGAAACACCATATATTTT. Encoded protein: CASSPGDRISGNTIYF.

This chain links TRBV27 with TRBJ2-5; 9 positions agree with TRBD1. The CDR3 loop spans 15 amino acids. V lost 5 bases, J lost 5 bases, and 9 bases stayed unmatched. Per the germline V gene, CDR1 is MNHEY and CDR2 is SMNVEV (reference sequence). For the CDR3, the DNA is TGTGCCAGCAGTGCCAGGGACAGGGAGTGGGAGACCCAGTACTTC. This sequence encodes CASSARDREWETQYF.

The chain links TRBV5-1 to TRBJ2-7, with 7 bases identical to TRBD2. Germline assignment: CDR1 SGHRS and CDR2 YFSETQ. The CDR3 totals 15 residues. Trimming cost V 4 bases and J 4 bases; bases outside gene matches: 11. CDR3 in DNA: TGCGCCAGCAGCCCCGGGGCTAGCGGTGGATACGAGCAGTACTTC. The encoded protein is CASSPGASGGYEQYF. The variable domain in full, completed from reference TRBV5-1 and TRBJ2-7, reads KAGVTQTPRYLIKTRGQQVTLSCSPISGHRSVSWYQQTPGQGLQFLFEYFSETQRNKGNFPGRFSGRQFSNSRSEMNVSTLELGDSALYLCASSPGASGGYEQYFGPGTRLTVT.

The chain carries TRBV3-1 (or the pseudogene TRBV3-2) and TRBJ2-3; 7 bases align to TRBD2. Germline lookup yields CDR1 LGHDT and CDR2 YNNKEL (reference sequence). J gave up 3 bases and V 0 bases, and 3 bases lay outside the gene matches. The length of the CDR3 is 15 residues. In nucleotides, the CDR3 is TGTGCCAGCAGCCAAGAGCGGGGGAAAACAGATACGCAGTATTTT. Translation: CASSQERGKTDTQYF.

Regarding this clone: The identical CDR3 is also encoded by other nucleotide sequences in the sample. The V gene is TRBV5-1, the J gene TRBJ2-2, with D unresolved. Germline CDR1 reads SGHRS; CDR2 reads YFSETQ. CDR3 length: 16 residues. V lost 0 bases to trimming and J lost 0 bases, with 9 bases between them. The CDR3 nucleotides read TGCGCCAGCAGCTTGGTGGTGGCCGCGAACACCGGGGAGCTGTTTTTT. This translates into CASSLVVAANTGELFF.

The CDR3 protein is CASSLHRDETQYF. CDR3 bases: TGTGCCAGCAGCTTGCACAGGGACGAGACCCAGTACTTC. This sequence joins TRBV5-8 and TRBJ2-5, with a tentative D call TRBD1 (6 bases). Germline V gene sequence: CDR1 SGHTS, CDR2 YDEGEE. CDR3 size: 13 residues. V shed 1 base and J shed 5 bases, with 9 bases lying between them.

The rearrangement joins TRBV10-3 to TRBJ1-5; D call uncertain. Germline CDR1 reads ENHRY; CDR2 reads SYGVKD. V lost 0 bases and J lost 8, with 14 bases in between. This CDR3 contains 15 residues. The CDR3 region is CAISESIAGREPQHF. In DNA form, the CDR3 reads TGTGCCATCAGTGAGTCGATTGCGGGGAGGGAGCCCCAGCATTTT.

V gene TRBV7-2 combines with J gene TRBJ2-3, with 7 bases that match TRBD2. This CDR3 region has 15 residues. Trimming cost V 4 bases and J 7 bases; bases outside gene matches: 11. Germline V gene lookup returns CDR1 SGHTA and CDR2 FQGNSA. The CDR3 DNA is TGTGCCAGCAGCTCCCTTGGTGGGGGGACTAATACGCAGTATTTT. This gives the protein CASSSLGGGTNTQYF.

The chain couples TRBV19 to TRBJ2-3, with TRBD2 identical over 8 bases. This CDR3 contains 12 residues. Germline values: CDR1 LNHDA, CDR2 SQIVND (reference sequence). Trimming removed 8 bases from V and 4 bases from J; junction bases left unmatched: 2. Written as DNA, the CDR3 is TGTGCCAGTCGGGGGGGATCAGATACGCAGTATTTT. This codes for CASRGGSDTQYF. Drawing the rest from reference TRBV19 and TRBJ2-3, the complete variable domain is DGGITQSPKYLFRKEGQNVTLSCEQNLNHDAMYWYRQDPGQGLRLIYYSQIVNDFQKGDIAEGYSVSREKKESFPLTVTSAQKNPTAFYLCASRGGSDTQYFGPGTRLTVL.

V is TRBV3-1 (or the pseudogene TRBV3-2) and J is TRBJ1-4; no definite D call. Germline V gene data show CDR1 as LGHDT and CDR2 as YNNKEL (reference sequence). The CDR3 length is 15 residues. V lost 1 base to trimming and J lost 0 bases, with 6 bases between them. In nucleotides, the CDR3 is TGTGCCAGCAGCCAAGGGGCAGCAACTAATGAAAAACTGTTTTTT. Translating gives CASSQGAATNEKLFF.

This clone appeared once. V usage is TRBV3-1 (or the pseudogene TRBV3-2) and J usage is TRBJ2-5, with TRBD1 as a possible D gene (5 bases). V gave up 5 bases and J gave up 4 bases, with 8 bases separating them. The CDR3 sequence is 12 residues long. Germline-derived CDR1 and CDR2 are LGHDT and YNNKEL (reference sequence). The CDR3 here is CASSDQGETQYF. The CDR3 bases are TGTGCCAGCAGCGACCAGGGAGAGACCCAGTACTTC.

This sequence joins TRBV7-9 and TRBJ1-4, with D possibly being TRBD1 (6 bases). V was trimmed by 1 base and J by 6 bases, leaving 12 bases between them. Germline values: CDR1 SEHNR, CDR2 FQNEAQ (reference sequence). This CDR3 has 15 residues. Here the CDR3 reads CASSLGGGGDEKLFF. CDR3 bases: TGTGCCAGCAGCTTAGGCGGGGGCGGAGATGAAAAACTGTTTTTT.

V and J are TRBV21-1 and TRBJ2-7; no check of the table's D call, TRBD1, against the DNA was made. TRBV21-1 is a listed pseudogene. The CDR3 covers 14 residues. The CDR3 reads CASTLGQQPYEQYV. The CDR3 nucleotides are TGTGCCAGCACCCTAGGACAGCAACCCTACGAGCAGTACGTC.